This T cell receptor beta chain was sequenced in a study of human T cells and chemical hapten exposure. CDR3 length: 14 amino acids. From germline, CDR1 is SGHAT and CDR2 FQNNGV. With 8 bases clipped from V and 4 bases from J, the junction kept 10 bases outside the gene matches. This clonotype was observed many times. Documented time point: healthy volunteer bleed at 6 weeks. The authors' total RNA extraction used unfractionated whole blood. MiXCR, run by TCRdb on the RACE reads, gives a single entry per CDR3 protein. The sample lists tens of thousands of distinct CDR3 sequences, about 3.7% occurring once.

The source of this sequence is a human donor in good health. Some clones in this sample may be carry-over from other donors' samples. The gene calls are TRBV11-2 and TRBJ2-5; TRBD2 aligns across 7 bases. The sample consisted of whole blood. CDR3 sequence reads: CASGWGGSRETQYF. In DNA, the CDR3 is TGTGCCAGCGGATGGGGCGGGAGTCGAGAGACCCAGTACTTC.